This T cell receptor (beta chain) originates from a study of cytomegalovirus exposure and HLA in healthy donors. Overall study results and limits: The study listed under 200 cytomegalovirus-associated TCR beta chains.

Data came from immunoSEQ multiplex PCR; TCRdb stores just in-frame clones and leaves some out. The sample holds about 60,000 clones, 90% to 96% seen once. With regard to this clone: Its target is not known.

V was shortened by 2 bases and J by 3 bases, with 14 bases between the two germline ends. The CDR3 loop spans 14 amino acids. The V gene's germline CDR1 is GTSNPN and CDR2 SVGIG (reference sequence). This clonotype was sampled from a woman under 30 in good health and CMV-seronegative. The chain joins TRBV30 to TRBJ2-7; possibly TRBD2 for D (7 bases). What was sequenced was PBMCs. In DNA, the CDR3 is TGTGCCTGGAGTCCGGGGGGCCTTAACTACGAGCAGTACTTC. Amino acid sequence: CAWSPGGLNYEQYF.